This T cell receptor (beta chain) was sequenced in a study of regulatory dendritic cells for organ transplantation. The germline V gene encodes CDR1 LGHNA and CDR2 YSLEER. The CDR3 consists of 15 residues. The V gene end was trimmed by 4 bases and the J gene end by 4 bases; junction bases not matched to a gene: 6. Sequencing used immunoSEQ multiplex PCR; TCRdb keeps in-frame clones, though not all of them. The sample lists tens of thousands of clones, around 82% occurring once. This TCR was recovered from a human donor in good health. Sequenced input: naive CD8+ T cells from blood. Subset denoted: CD45RA+ naive T cells. The chain employs TRBV4-3 and TRBJ1-5; 8 bases fit TRBD1. CDR3 in DNA: TGCGCCAGCAGCCGCGGACAGGGACCGAATCAGCCCCAGCATTTT. This translates into CASSRGQGPNQPQHF.